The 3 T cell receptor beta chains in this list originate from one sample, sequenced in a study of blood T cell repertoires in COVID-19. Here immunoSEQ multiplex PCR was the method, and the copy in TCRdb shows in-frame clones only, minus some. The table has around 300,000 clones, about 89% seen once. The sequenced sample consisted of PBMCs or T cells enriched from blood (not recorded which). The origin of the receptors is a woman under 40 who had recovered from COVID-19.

The CDR3 DNA follows: TGTGCCAGCAGTTCCCGGACAGGGACAGATACGCAGTATTTT. It encodes CASSSRTGTDTQYF. The chain combines TRBV6-5 with TRBJ2-3, with 8 bases that match TRBD1. Germline V CDR1 and CDR2: MNHEY, SVGAGI. This CDR3 is 14 amino acids long. Losses at the gene ends were 4 bases for V and 3 bases for J; bases not matched to a gene: 3.

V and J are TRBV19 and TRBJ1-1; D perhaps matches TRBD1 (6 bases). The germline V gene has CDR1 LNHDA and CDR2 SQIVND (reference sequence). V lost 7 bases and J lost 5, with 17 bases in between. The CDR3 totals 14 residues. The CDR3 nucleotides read TGTGCCAGTAAGGTAGGGGGTGGGGAAACTGAAGCTTTCTTT. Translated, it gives CASKVGGGETEAFF.

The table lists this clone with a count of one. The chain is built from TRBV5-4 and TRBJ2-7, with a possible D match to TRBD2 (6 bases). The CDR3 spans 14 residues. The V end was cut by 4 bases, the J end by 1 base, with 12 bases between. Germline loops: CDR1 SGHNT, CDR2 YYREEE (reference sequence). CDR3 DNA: TGTGCCAGCAGCCCCGATGCGGGATCCTACGAGCAGTACTTC. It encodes CASSPDAGSYEQYF.